A single T cell receptor (beta chain) is shown here with its context. Its antigen is still unknown. Sequencing was at deep level. Sequencing was performed with immunoSEQ multiplex PCR; in TCRdb, only in-frame clones are kept and a portion is missing. This table has roughly 2.2 million clones, over 85% appearing once. This record belongs to a study of shared clonotypes between healthy human individuals. Overall study findings and caveats: Approximately 4.5% was the fraction of naive CD4 clonotypes found shared across four donors. Non-shared clonotypes showed lower generation probabilities than clonotypes common to all four donors.

The sequenced material came from naive CD4+ T cells from PBMCs. Subset reported: CD45RA+ positively selected. This TCR derives from a man in his late teens or twenties in good health. Some clones in this sample may be carry-over from other donors' samples.

CDR3 DNA sequence: TGTGCCTGGAGTTCAGGGGCCGGGGAGCTGTTTTTT. Protein sequence: CAWSSGAGELFF. The rearrangement links TRBV30 to TRBJ2-2; a possible D gene is TRBD1 (6 bases). V was clipped by 2 bases and J by 6 bases, with 7 bases between them. This CDR3 is 12 amino acids long. The germline gives CDR1 GTSNPN, CDR2 SVGIG (reference sequence).